The rows below give T cell receptor beta chains drawn from one sample of a study of T cells expressing NK-cell markers. TCRdb processed the 5' RACE reads again and assigns one entry to each CDR3 protein, with no DNA. The sample has about 460,000 distinct CDR3 sequences; the top ten hold almost 1.5%. The sample comprised blood T cells: a sorted CD56 or NKG2C T cell subset, CD4+ or CD8+ T cells, or bulk PBMC T cells (not recorded which). Receptor source: a woman between 45 and 60 years old in good health. CDR3s include the opening cysteine and the closing phenylalanine or tryptophan. Fields, in order: V gene, J gene, CDR3 protein.

v_call: TRBV6-4; j_call: TRBJ1-5; cdr3_aa: CASSLYRGQPQHF
v_call: TRBV3-1; j_call: TRBJ1-2; cdr3_aa: CASSQDVQTRSGYTF
v_call: TRBV6-1; j_call: TRBJ1-6; cdr3_aa: CASSEVVGTLNNSPLHF
v_call: TRBV3-1; j_call: TRBJ1-6; cdr3_aa: CASSQSRGANSPLHF
v_call: TRBV12-3/TRBV12-4; j_call: TRBJ2-3; cdr3_aa: CASSLLGADTQYF
v_call: TRBV10-3; j_call: TRBJ2-3; cdr3_aa: CAISESSPGTDTQYF
v_call: TRBV20-1; j_call: TRBJ2-3; cdr3_aa: CSNNRLTDTQYF
v_call: TRBV3-1; j_call: TRBJ1-5; cdr3_aa: CASSRAGQGQNQPQHF
v_call: TRBV5-1; j_call: TRBJ2-5; cdr3_aa: CASSLGSQETQYF
v_call: TRBV5-1; j_call: TRBJ2-5; cdr3_aa: CASSLHGTGAQETQYF
v_call: TRBV5-1; j_call: TRBJ2-1; cdr3_aa: CASSYRPGTSGMSSYNEQFF
v_call: TRBV19; j_call: TRBJ1-5; cdr3_aa: CASSPDRENQPQHF
v_call: TRBV12-3/TRBV12-4; j_call: TRBJ2-3; cdr3_aa: CASSFSRREGLDTQYF
v_call: TRBV5-1; j_call: TRBJ1-3; cdr3_aa: CASSPQLGNTIYF
v_call: TRBV29-1; j_call: TRBJ2-2; cdr3_aa: CSVRSSVEGGELFF
v_call: TRBV25-1; j_call: TRBJ1-6; cdr3_aa: CASKEVPDNSPLHF
v_call: TRBV6-1; j_call: TRBJ2-1; cdr3_aa: CASRTVPTFDEQFF
v_call: TRBV20-1; j_call: TRBJ2-7; cdr3_aa: CSARGDPGQATYEQYF
v_call: TRBV10-3; j_call: TRBJ2-7; cdr3_aa: CATHYNGRASYEQYF
v_call: TRBV5-8; j_call: TRBJ2-1; cdr3_aa: CASSLVVAELNEQFF
v_call: TRBV20-1; j_call: TRBJ1-1; cdr3_aa: CSANLHTEAFF
v_call: TRBV28; j_call: TRBJ2-2; cdr3_aa: CASNYAVSGELFF
v_call: TRBV4-2; j_call: TRBJ1-1; cdr3_aa: CASSQDRQVNTEAFF
v_call: TRBV9; j_call: TRBJ2-1; cdr3_aa: CASSVEVSANYNEQFF
v_call: TRBV29-1; j_call: TRBJ2-1; cdr3_aa: CSVTLAGGFGNEQFF
v_call: TRBV7-6; j_call: TRBJ2-3; cdr3_aa: CASSLILAGAGADTQYF
v_call: TRBV7-8; j_call: TRBJ2-5; cdr3_aa: CASRLSWDFRKETQYF
v_call: TRBV30; j_call: TRBJ2-2; cdr3_aa: CAWGRRNSGELFF
v_call: TRBV6-2/TRBV6-3; j_call: TRBJ2-7; cdr3_aa: CASSYSLEDLLSRPEQYF
v_call: TRBV9; j_call: TRBJ1-5; cdr3_aa: CASSVGTGPNQPQHF
v_call: TRBV10-2; j_call: TRBJ2-1; cdr3_aa: CASSAVERGNEQFF
v_call: TRBV3-1; j_call: TRBJ2-5; cdr3_aa: CASSPGDRKLGETQYF
v_call: TRBV12-3/TRBV12-4; j_call: TRBJ2-2; cdr3_aa: CASSRGQSPNTGELFF
v_call: TRBV20-1; j_call: TRBJ1-2; cdr3_aa: CSARAGPLNYGYTF
v_call: TRBV6-1; j_call: TRBJ1-5; cdr3_aa: CASGEARAGGADQPQHF
v_call: TRBV2; j_call: TRBJ2-2; cdr3_aa: CASGRLAGSGTGELFF
v_call: TRBV18; j_call: TRBJ1-2; cdr3_aa: CASSPNRPGVGNYGYTF
v_call: TRBV6-6; j_call: TRBJ2-3; cdr3_aa: CASSARTSGRAGRGTDTQYF
v_call: TRBV12-3/TRBV12-4; j_call: TRBJ2-5; cdr3_aa: CASTQNLAETQYF
v_call: TRBV6-6; j_call: TRBJ1-2; cdr3_aa: CASSPSRTGAYGYTF
v_call: TRBV5-1; j_call: TRBJ2-4; cdr3_aa: CASSLGLAKEDIQYF
v_call: TRBV5-1; j_call: TRBJ2-1; cdr3_aa: CASSLDGSGSIRQFF